Below, one T cell receptor (beta chain) is given with its context. Its antigen is unknown. No much larger clone is present one base from it, and per-base qualities are unavailable. In total, 600 or so healthy bone marrow donors made up the cohort. Cohort members were all nominally healthy when sampled, although unrecorded immune exposures were likely present. The donor was CMV seronegative and was included in the group of a few hundred seronegative cohort members. Each donor provided a peripheral blood sample, and peripheral blood mononuclear cells were used for TCR beta sequencing. The Qiagen DNeasy Blood Extraction Kit was used to extract genomic DNA from the blood cell samples. The library was produced with the immunoSEQ multiplex PCR assay. For the multiplex PCR, a mixture combining 60 forward primers for TCR Vbeta segments and 13 reverse primers for TCR Jbeta segments was used. Amplification of the CDR3 region of rearranged TCR beta genes was performed with a multiplex PCR assay on genomic DNA. On the Illumina HiSeq System, the amplified TCR beta libraries were sequenced as 87-base-pair reads. Per the source publication's procedure: A later analysis tallied 75 million to 85 million unique TCR beta chains across the 666 repertoires, and around 10 million of those chains were shared by two or more donors. Raw reads were error-corrected and collapsed into unique sequences with a nearest-neighbor algorithm that merged closely related sequences to remove PCR and sequencing errors. V, D and J gene segments were assigned by aligning CDR3 sequences to IMGT reference sequences. For a sequence to be retained, at least a six-nucleotide match to both a V gene segment and a J gene segment was required. Rearrangements were called productive when the CDR3 lacked stop codons and stayed in frame with V and J; all others were non-productive. CDR3 was defined by IMGT convention, running from the second conserved V-encoded cysteine to the conserved J-encoded phenylalanine. The earlier analysis of around 640 of the donors excluded sequences that lacked an unambiguous match to a single V gene segment. An earlier analysis of over 450 of the donors classified V segments as functional when productive rearrangements were above 56.7% and as segregating when the standard deviation between donors was above 5%. A statistical classification framework was developed to diagnose cytomegalovirus status using the catalog of TCR beta chain sequences. In a later analysis, V and J genes were assigned by comparing TCR nucleotide sequences against IMGT/GENE-DB human TR gene sequences. In a later analysis, CDR3 sequences and most-parsimonious VDJ recombination scenarios were assigned using the TCRdist pipeline. In a later analysis, each TCR beta chain was defined by its CDR3 amino acid sequence together with its V-gene family, and reads without a unique V-gene family were excluded. A later analysis removed 550 to 650 highly shared, low-generation-probability nucleotide sequences to deal with suspected cross-contamination and a sequencing artifact. In a later analysis, a clonal expansion index for each public chain was calculated from normalized within-repertoire ranks of inferred template counts. Generation probabilities in a later analysis came from a VDJ recombination model fitted to out-of-frame rearrangements, and those results were checked against IGoR. Hypergeometric tests were used in a later analysis to score TCR-TCR, TCR-HLA and TCR-CMV co-occurrence, with a repertoire-size bias correction applied to the TCR pairs. False discovery rates were estimated in a later analysis by permuting HLA or CMV assignments 20 times. In a later analysis, co-occurring TCRs were grouped using DBSCAN, and TCRdist sequence similarity was added for clustering within HLA-allele-positive subsets. Repertoires with fewer than 30,000 or more than 120,000 public chains, plus five repertoires with anomalous nucleotide sharing, were excluded from co-occurrence clustering. TCRdb provides this immuneACCESS table in a form limited to in-frame rearrangements. Some clones are lacking; in checked studies, under half of them reflect an unresolved V gene, and why the rest are absent is not known. From that table come the V and J calls and clone size; the DNA was used to work out D and trimming. This sample has some 130,000 clones in its table, and 80% of those were observed once. The ten largest clones take up around 2% of the sample.

The record originates from a study of cytomegalovirus exposure and HLA in healthy donors (dated by TCRdb to about 2017). Background on the whole study: An earlier analysis of some 550 of the donors reported roughly 300 Gb of sequence data and around 120 million unique TCR beta sequences from some 180 million T cells. An earlier analysis of around 580 of the donors used high-throughput TCR beta sequencing to judge whether each TCR beta V gene segment behaved as functional or pseudogenic. Because of strong linkage in the cohort, five DR-DQ haplotypes were treated as single units for association and clustering. In a later analysis, previously published TCR beta repertoires from about 640 donors were re-analyzed and high-resolution HLA genotyping was added so that TCR occurrence patterns could be studied. Donor age, sex, ethnicity and CMV serostatus were compiled together with the repertoire data. Among 398 genotyped donors of the cohort, an average of approximately 230,000 unique TCR beta nucleotide sequences were sequenced per donor, roughly 18% of them non-productive. Genome-wide SNP genotypes for about three fifths of the roughly 670 donors were used in a later genetic analysis, which treated that subset as a discovery cohort. Class I and class II HLA loci were covered by the typing at four-digit resolution. Besides the first cohort of approximately 670 subjects, a separate validation cohort made up of roughly 130 different subjects was used. The number of donors typed differed by locus, with 629-630 for A, B, C, DRB1 and DQB1, around 520 for DQA1, 606 for DPA1, and some 470 for DPB1. The aim of the study was to test whether cataloging public T cell receptors could identify signatures of past pathogen exposure. Rather than using new phenotypic data, the later analysis identified candidate immune exposures from TCR beta sequences and from how often those sequences occurred across donors. An early release that covered fewer than 800 HLA-typed donors contained approximately 290 gigabases of sequencing data and around 80 million unique TCR sequences. The study profiled the T cell repertoires of more than 500 subjects by immunosequencing and related them to cytomegalovirus serostatus. Every repertoire in the discovery cohort had been generated on one and the same sequencing platform. Of the 398 genotyped donors, about 84% fell in the genetic ancestry cluster associated with self-reported Caucasian donors. To predict cytomegalovirus infection status, the study combined high-throughput TCR immunosequencing, statistical association of individual TCRs with disease status, and machine learning.

Measured from the cysteine to the phenylalanine, the CDR3 is 15 residues long. Left in the record is the CDR3 DNA by itself, 45 bases read in frame from the first base. V was cut back by 4 bases and J by 0 bases, leaving a gap of 14 bases between them. Per the germline V gene, SGHDT is the CDR1 and YYEEEE is the CDR2. Overall study outcomes, separate from this receptor: A later genetic analysis reported fewer N-insertions in productive TCRs among donors in an Asian-associated ancestry cluster than the roughly 700-donor mean. In a later analysis, several top co-occurrence clusters were reported to appear linked to parvovirus B19, influenza, CMV and Epstein-Barr virus. Most TCR sequences were seen in very few donors, while some public TCRs were found in many individuals. Three of the identified cytomegalovirus-associated TCR beta chains were confirmed in vitro to be specific for cytomegalovirus antigens. In a later analysis, around 15,000 TCR beta sequences were associated with specific HLA alleles at a false discovery rate of 0.05. A later analysis found that TCR association rates varied across HLA loci, with DRB1 alleles showing the most associated TCRs and HLA-C alleles the fewest. Because HLA typing was missing for some donors at each locus, association tests included only the typed subset. The only immune exposure information available for the cohort was CMV serostatus. According to a later analysis, most CMV-associated TCR beta chains appeared to be HLA-restricted, and the HLA associations seemed to be driven largely by CMV exposure. Linkage disequilibrium might explain the correlated functional status among segregating V segments, but an unknown experimental factor could not be ruled out. The earlier analysis of nearly 600 of the donors excluded some 15 rarely observed V segments, including chromosome 9 orphons, because counts were too low. Because the 87-base-pair reads could not distinguish some IMGT-functional V segments, including TRBV6-2 and TRBV6-3, those segments were excluded. A later analysis found that HLA-associated TCR beta chains were more clonally expanded and had lower generation probabilities than equally common non-associated chains. A group of highly shared sequence variants was considered likely to be a technical artifact of the sequencing pipeline. Roughly uniform sequencing depth across donors was assumed in presence/absence analyses, although this assumption may not hold. V-gene and J-gene trimming of TCR beta chains was associated with a missense DCLRE1C variant in a later genetic analysis, and the association was replicated in an independent cohort. The classifier was reported to diagnose cytomegalovirus status with high specificity and sensitivity in both the original and validation cohorts. When HLA alleles, especially DR and DQ, strongly co-occurred, TCR associations were difficult to assign to individual alleles. A further reported finding was that TCR beta sequences accurately predicted the HLA-A and HLA-B alleles for most subjects in the first cohort. The authors suggested that the approach could potentially be generalized to other disease states and immunological phenotypes. In the study, around 160 TCR beta chains were listed as associated with cytomegalovirus. This cohort had only TCR beta chains sequenced, and the lack of alpha or paired-chain data limited which features could be detected. Broadly in line with IMGT annotations, most TCR beta V segments showed up in productive rearrangements about 90% or about 30% of the time in an earlier analysis of around 600 of the donors.

The TCR sequence derives from a man aged 25-45 years in good health and CMV-seronegative. The V and J genes are TRBV5-6 and TRBJ2-7; the D gene identity is not certain. The source material was PBMCs. The CDR3 region has the sequence CASSPTVTSSYEQYF. The DNA sequence is TGTGCCAGCAGCCCCACGGTAACTTCCTCCTACGAGCAGTACTTC.